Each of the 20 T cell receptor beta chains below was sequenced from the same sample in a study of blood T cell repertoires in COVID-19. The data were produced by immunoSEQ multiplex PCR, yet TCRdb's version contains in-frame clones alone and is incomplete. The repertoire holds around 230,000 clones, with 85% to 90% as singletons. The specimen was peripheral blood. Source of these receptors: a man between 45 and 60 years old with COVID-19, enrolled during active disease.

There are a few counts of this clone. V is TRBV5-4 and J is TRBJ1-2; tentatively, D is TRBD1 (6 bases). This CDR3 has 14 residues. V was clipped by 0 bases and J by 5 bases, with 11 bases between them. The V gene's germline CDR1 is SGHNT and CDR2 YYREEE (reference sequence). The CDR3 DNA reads TGTGCCAGCAGCTTGGATAAGACAGGATATGGCTACACCTTC. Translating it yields CASSLDKTGYGYTF.

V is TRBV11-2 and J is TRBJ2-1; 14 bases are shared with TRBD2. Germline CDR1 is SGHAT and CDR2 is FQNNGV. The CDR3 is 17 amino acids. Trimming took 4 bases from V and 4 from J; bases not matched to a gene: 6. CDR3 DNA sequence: TGTGCCAGCAGCTCCGGGACTAGCGGGAGTTTTTACAATGAGCAGTTCTTC. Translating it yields CASSSGTSGSFYNEQFF. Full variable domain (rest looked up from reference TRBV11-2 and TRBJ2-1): EAGVAQSPRYKIIEKRQSVAFWCNPISGHATLYWYQQILGQGPKLLIQFQNNGVVDDSQLPKDRFSAERLKGVDSTLKIQPAKLEDSAVYLCASSSGTSGSFYNEQFFGPGTRLTVL.

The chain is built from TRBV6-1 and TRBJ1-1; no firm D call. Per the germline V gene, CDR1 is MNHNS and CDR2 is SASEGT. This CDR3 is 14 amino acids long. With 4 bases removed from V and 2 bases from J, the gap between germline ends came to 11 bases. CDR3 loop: CASSGRDYNTEAFF. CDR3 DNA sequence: TGTGCCAGCAGTGGGAGGGATTATAACACTGAAGCTTTCTTT.

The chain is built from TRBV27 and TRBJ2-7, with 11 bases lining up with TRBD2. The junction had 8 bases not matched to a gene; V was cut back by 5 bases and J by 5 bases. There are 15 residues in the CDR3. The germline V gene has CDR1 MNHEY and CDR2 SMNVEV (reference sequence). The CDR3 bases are TGTGCCAGCAGTGCGCAACTAGCGGGAGCGGACGAGCAGTACTTC. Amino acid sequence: CASSAQLAGADEQYF.

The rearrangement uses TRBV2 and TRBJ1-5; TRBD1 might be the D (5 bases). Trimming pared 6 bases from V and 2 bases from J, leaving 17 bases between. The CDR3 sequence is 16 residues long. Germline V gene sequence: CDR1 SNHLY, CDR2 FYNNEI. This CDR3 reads CASSGPGTGGNQPQHF. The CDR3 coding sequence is TGTGCCAGCAGCGGTCCAGGGACGGGAGGCAATCAGCCCCAGCATTTT.

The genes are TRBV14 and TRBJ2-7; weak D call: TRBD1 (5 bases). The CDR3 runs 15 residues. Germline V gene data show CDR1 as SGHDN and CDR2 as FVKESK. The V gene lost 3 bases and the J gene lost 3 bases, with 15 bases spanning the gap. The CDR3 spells CASSHLTGDRYEQYF. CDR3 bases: TGTGCCAGCAGCCACTTAACAGGAGACCGCTACGAGCAGTACTTC.

CDR3 bases: TGTGCCAGCAGGATCCTAGCGGGAGGGCCAAATGAGCAGTTCTTC. This sequence encodes CASRILAGGPNEQFF. V gene TRBV2 combines with J gene TRBJ2-1; 12 bases map to TRBD2. Germline CDR1 reads SNHLY; CDR2 reads FYNNEI. With 6 bases clipped from V and 7 bases from J, the junction kept 7 bases outside the gene matches. This CDR3 contains 15 residues.

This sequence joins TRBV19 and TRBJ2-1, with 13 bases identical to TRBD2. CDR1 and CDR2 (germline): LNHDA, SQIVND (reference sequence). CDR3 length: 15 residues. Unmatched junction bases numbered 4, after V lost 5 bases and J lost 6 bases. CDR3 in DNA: TGTGCCAGTAGTGACGGGACTAGCGGGATCAATGAGCAGTTCTTC. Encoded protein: CASSDGTSGINEQFF.

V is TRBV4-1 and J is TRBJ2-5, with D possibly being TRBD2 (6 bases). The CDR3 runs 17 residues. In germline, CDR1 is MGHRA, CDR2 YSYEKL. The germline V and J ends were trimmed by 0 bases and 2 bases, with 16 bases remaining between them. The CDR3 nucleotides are TGCGCCAGCAGCCAAGAGGTGGGCGCGGGGCTACAAGAGACCCAGTACTTC. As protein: CASSQEVGAGLQETQYF.

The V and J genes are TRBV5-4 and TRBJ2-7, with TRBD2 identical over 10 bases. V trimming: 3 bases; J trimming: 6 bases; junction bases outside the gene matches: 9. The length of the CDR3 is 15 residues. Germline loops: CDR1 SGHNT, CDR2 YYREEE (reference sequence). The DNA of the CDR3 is TGTGCCAGCAGCTCTGGCGGCCTAGCGGGGGTCGAGCAGTACTTC. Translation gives CASSSGGLAGVEQYF.

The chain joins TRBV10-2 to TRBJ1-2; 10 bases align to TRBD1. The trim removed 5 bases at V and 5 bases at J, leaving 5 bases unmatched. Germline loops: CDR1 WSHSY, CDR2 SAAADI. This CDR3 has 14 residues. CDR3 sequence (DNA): TGCGCCAGCAGTTCCGGGACAGGGGTTTATGGCTACACCTTC. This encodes CASSSGTGVYGYTF.

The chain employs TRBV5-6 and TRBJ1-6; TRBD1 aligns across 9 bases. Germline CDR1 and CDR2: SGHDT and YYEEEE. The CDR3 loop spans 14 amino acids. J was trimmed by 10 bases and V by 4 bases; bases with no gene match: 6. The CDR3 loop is CASSTGQGLSPLHF. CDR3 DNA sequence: TGTGCCAGCAGCACGGGACAGGGCCTGTCACCCCTCCACTTT.

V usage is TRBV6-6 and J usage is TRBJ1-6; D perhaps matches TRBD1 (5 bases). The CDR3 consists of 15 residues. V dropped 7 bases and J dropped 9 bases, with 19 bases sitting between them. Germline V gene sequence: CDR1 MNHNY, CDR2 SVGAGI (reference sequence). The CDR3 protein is CASKGVVAGSSPLHF. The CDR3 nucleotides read TGTGCCAGCAAAGGGGTTGTCGCGGGGTCTTCACCCCTCCACTTT.

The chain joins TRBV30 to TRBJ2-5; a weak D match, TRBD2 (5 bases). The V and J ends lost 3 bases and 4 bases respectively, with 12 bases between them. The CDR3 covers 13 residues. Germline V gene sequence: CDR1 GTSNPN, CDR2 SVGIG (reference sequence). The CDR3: CAWSGVAGETQYF. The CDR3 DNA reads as TGTGCCTGGAGCGGGGTGGCGGGAGAGACCCAGTACTTC.

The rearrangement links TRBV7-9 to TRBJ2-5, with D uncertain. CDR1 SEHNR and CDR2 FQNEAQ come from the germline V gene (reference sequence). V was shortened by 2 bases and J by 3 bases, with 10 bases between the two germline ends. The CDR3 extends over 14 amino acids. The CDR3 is CASSLSPQKETQYF. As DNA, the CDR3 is TGTGCCAGCAGCTTATCCCCCCAGAAAGAGACCCAGTACTTC.

CDR3: CASSEGQLNTEAFF. CDR3 sequence (DNA): TGTGCCAGCAGTGAAGGACAGCTGAACACTGAAGCTTTCTTT. The chain links TRBV25-1 to TRBJ1-1, with D possibly TRBD1 on 6 matching bases. This CDR3 contains 14 residues. Germline V CDR1 and CDR2: MGHDK, SYGVNS. Trimming pared 2 bases from V and 0 bases from J, leaving 7 bases between.

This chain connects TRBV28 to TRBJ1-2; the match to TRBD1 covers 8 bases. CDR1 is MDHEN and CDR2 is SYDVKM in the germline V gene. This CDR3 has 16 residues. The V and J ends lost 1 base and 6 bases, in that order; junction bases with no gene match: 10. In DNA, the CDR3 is TGTGCCAGCAGTTTATCCTCCAGGGGGCGTAATAATGGCTACACCTTC. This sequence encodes CASSLSSRGRNNGYTF.

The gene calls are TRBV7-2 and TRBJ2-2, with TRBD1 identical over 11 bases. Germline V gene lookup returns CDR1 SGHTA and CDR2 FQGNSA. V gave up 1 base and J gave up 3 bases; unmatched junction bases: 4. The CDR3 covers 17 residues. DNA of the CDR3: TGTGCCAGCAGCTTAGTGGCGGGACAGGGGGACACCGGGGAGCTGTTTTTT. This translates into CASSLVAGQGDTGELFF.

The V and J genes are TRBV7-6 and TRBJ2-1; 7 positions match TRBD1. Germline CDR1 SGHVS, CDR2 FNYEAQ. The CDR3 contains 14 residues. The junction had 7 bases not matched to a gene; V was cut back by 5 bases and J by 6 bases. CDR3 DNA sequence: TGTGCCAGCAGCCCCAGACAGGGTGGCAATGAGCAGTTCTTC. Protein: CASSPRQGGNEQFF.

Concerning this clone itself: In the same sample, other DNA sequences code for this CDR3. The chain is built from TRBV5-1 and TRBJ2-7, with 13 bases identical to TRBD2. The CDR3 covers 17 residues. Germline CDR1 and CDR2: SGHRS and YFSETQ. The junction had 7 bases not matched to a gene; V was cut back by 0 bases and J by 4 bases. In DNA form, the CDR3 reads TGCGCCAGCAGCTTGGCCGGGACTAGCGGGATAGGGTACGAGCAGTACTTC. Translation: CASSLAGTSGIGYEQYF.